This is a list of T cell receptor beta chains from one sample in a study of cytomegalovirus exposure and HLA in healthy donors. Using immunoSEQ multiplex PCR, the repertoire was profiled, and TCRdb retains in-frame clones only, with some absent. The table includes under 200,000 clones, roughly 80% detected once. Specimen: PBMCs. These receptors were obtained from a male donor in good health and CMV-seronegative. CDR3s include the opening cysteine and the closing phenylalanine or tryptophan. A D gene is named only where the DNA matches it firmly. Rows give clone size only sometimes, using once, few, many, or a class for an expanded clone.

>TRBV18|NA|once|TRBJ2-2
CASSPTLSGELFF
TGTGCCAGCTCACCAACTCTTTCCGGGGAGCTGTTTTTT
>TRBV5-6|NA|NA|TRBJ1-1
CASSLPLLGHSSGTEAFF
TGTGCCAGCAGCTTGCCGCTCCTGGGACACTCCAGCGGCACTGAAGCTTTCTTT
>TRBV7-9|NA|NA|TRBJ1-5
CASSLIGKPQHF
TGTGCCAGCAGCTTGATCGGGAAGCCCCAGCATTTT
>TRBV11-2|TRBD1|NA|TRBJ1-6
CASSFLRSRGKSPLHF
TGTGCCAGCAGCTTCCTCCGGTCCAGGGGGAAATCACCCCTCCACTTT
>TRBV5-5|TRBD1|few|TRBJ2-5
CASQTGAGTVGSQYF
TGTGCCAGCCAGACAGGGGCCGGCACGGTAGGGTCCCAGTACTTC
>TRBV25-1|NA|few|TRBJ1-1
CASSLAGEYTEAFF
TGTGCCAGCAGTCTGGCAGGGGAGTACACTGAAGCTTTCTTT
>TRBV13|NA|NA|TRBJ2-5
CASIPERGHQETQNF
TGTGCCAGCATCCCGGAGCGAGGACACCAAGAGACCCAGAACTTC
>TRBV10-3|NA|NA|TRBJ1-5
CAISERVNQPQHF
TGTGCCATCAGTGAGCGGGTGAATCAGCCCCAGCATTTT
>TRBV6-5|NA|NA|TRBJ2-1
CASTPGTYNEQFF
TGTGCCAGCACCCCCGGGACTTACAATGAGCAGTTCTTC
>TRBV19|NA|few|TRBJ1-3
CASSRAGVGNTIYF
TGTGCCAGTAGTCGAGCAGGGGTAGGAAACACCATATATTTT
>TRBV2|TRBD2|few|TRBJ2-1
CAISGEGNEQFF
TGTGCCATCTCGGGGGAGGGAAATGAGCAGTTCTTC
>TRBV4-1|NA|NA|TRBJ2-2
CASSQGLENTGELFF
TGCGCCAGCAGCCAAGGTTTAGAGAACACCGGGGAGCTGTTTTTT
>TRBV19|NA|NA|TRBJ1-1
CASSTNTEAFF
TGTGCCAGTAGTACAAACACTGAAGCTTTCTTT
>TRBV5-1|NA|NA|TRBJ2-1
CASSLAGSYNEQFF
TGCGCCAGCAGCTTGGCAGGGTCGTACAATGAGCAGTTCTTC
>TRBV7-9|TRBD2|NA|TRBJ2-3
CASSPSGGRVTDTQYF
TGTGCCAGCAGCCCGAGCGGGGGGCGAGTCACAGATACGCAGTATTTT
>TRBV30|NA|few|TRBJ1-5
CAWSVEDNQPQHF
TGTGCCTGGAGTGTCGAGGACAATCAGCCCCAGCATTTT
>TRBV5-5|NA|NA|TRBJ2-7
CASSLGQNEQYF
TGTGCCAGCAGCTTGGGACAAAACGAGCAGTACTTC
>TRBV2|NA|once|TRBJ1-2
CASSEDIYFSDYGYTF
TGTGCCAGCAGTGAGGACATCTACTTCTCTGACTATGGCTACACCTTC
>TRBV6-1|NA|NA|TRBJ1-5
CASSQGKDQPQHF
TGTGCCAGCTCCCAGGGGAAGGATCAGCCCCAGCATTTT
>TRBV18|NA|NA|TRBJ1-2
CASSPPEGAYGYTF
TGTGCCAGCTCACCACCGGAGGGTGCCTATGGCTACACCTTC
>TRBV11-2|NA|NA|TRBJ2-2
CASSLELLANTGELFF
TGTGCCAGCAGCTTAGAACTACTAGCGAACACCGGGGAGCTGTTTTTT
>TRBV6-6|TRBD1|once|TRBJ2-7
CASRLTQTGYYEQYF
TGTGCCAGCAGACTCACCCAGACAGGGTACTACGAGCAGTACTTC
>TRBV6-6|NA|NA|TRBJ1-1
CASKAGETDTEAFF
TGTGCCAGCAAGGCAGGGGAAACGGACACTGAAGCTTTCTTT
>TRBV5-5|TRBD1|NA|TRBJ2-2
CASSLATGPNTGELFF
TGTGCCAGCAGCTTAGCGACAGGGCCGAACACCGGGGAGCTGTTTTTT
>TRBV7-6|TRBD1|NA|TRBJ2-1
CASSLGQGAYNEQFF
TGTGCCAGCAGCCTGGGACAGGGAGCCTACAATGAGCAGTTCTTC
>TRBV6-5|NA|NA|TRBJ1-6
CASAWATRIPLHF
TGTGCCAGCGCTTGGGCAACCCGAATACCCCTCCACTTT
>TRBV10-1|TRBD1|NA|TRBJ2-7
CASSEGTGGYEQYF
TGCGCCAGCAGTGAAGGGACAGGGGGCTACGAGCAGTACTTC
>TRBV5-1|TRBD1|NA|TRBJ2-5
CASSLVTGVRQETQYF
TGCGCCAGCAGCTTGGTTACAGGGGTTAGGCAAGAGACCCAGTACTTC
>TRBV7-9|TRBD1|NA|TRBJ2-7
CASSRGTGVNYEQYF
TGTGCCAGCAGCAGGGGGACAGGGGTGAACTACGAGCAGTACTTC
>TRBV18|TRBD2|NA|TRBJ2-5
CASERGADETQYF
TGTGCCAGCGAGCGGGGGGCCGATGAGACCCAGTACTTC
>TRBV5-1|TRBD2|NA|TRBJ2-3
CASSLGNSGGANTQYF
TGCGCCAGCAGCTTGGGAAACAGCGGGGGGGCGAATACGCAGTATTTT
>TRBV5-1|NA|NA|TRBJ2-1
CASNVGRASNEQFF
TGCGCCAGCAACGTTGGCAGGGCTTCTAATGAGCAGTTCTTC
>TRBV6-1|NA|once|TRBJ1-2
CASLTRNYGYTF
TGTGCCAGCTTGACACGTAACTATGGCTACACCTTC
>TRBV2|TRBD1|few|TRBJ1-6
CASITNRGNSPLHF
TGTGCCAGCATCACGAACAGGGGGAATTCACCCCTCCACTTT
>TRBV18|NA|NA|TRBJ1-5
CASSPSAQGNQPQHF
TGTGCCAGCTCACCATCAGCACAGGGCAATCAGCCCCAGCATTTT
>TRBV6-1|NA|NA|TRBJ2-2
CASSPQDTGELFF
TGTGCCAGCAGCCCACAGGACACCGGGGAGCTGTTTTTT
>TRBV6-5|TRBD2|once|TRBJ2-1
CASSYSSGPYNEQFF
TGTGCCAGCAGTTACTCTAGCGGGCCCTACAATGAGCAGTTCTTC
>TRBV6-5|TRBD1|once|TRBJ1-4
CASSYSLQQGQEKLFF
TGTGCCAGCAGTTACTCCTTACAACAGGGGCAGGAAAAACTGTTTTTT
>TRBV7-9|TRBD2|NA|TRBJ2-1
CASSSYLAGGGNEQFF
TGTGCCAGCAGCTCATACTTAGCGGGGGGTGGCAATGAGCAGTTCTTC
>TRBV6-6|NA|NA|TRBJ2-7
CASSPSLTYEQYF
TGTGCCAGCAGCCCTAGCCTTACCTACGAGCAGTACTTC
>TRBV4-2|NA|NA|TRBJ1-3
CASSPGLHTTGNTIYF
TGTGCCAGCAGCCCGGGACTGCATACCACTGGAAACACCATATATTTT
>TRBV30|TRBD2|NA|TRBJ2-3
CAWNGLAGRRDTQYF
TGTGCCTGGAACGGACTAGCGGGGAGGAGAGATACGCAGTATTTT
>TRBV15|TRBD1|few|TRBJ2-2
CATSRDHDRGLFF
TGTGCCACCAGCAGAGATCACGACAGGGGGCTGTTTTTT
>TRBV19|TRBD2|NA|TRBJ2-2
CASQSGVHTGELFF
TGTGCCAGTCAAAGCGGGGTGCATACCGGGGAGCTGTTTTTT
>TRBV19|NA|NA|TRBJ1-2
CASSHSRDIPGYTF
TGTGCCAGTAGTCATTCCCGGGACATACCGGGCTACACCTTC
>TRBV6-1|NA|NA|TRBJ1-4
CASSEGPAGGEKLFF
TGTGCCAGCAGTGAAGGACCTGCCGGGGGTGAAAAACTGTTTTTT
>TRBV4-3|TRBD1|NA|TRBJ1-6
CASSQNPGTGTNSPLHF
TGCGCCAGCAGCCAGAATCCCGGGACAGGGACTAATTCACCCCTCCACTTT
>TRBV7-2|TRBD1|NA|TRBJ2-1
CASSLVGVPGQGNEQFF
TGTGCCAGCAGCTTAGTGGGCGTACCGGGACAGGGCAATGAGCAGTTCTTC
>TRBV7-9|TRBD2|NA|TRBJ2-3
CASSLPISLADWSTDTQYF
TGTGCCAGCAGCTTGCCGATATCGCTAGCGGATTGGAGCACAGATACGCAGTATTTT
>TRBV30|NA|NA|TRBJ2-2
CAWSVVLLIGELFF
TGTGCCTGGAGTGTAGTCCTACTTATCGGGGAGCTGTTTTTT
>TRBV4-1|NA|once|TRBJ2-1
CASSQGQGAYNEQFF
TGCGCCAGCAGCCAAGGGCAGGGCGCCTACAATGAGCAGTTCTTC
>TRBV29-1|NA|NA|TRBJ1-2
CSVGLAVDGYTF
TGCAGCGTTGGTTTGGCCGTCGATGGCTACACCTTC
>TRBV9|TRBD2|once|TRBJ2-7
CASSSGLAVYEQYF
TGTGCCAGCAGCTCGGGACTAGCGGTTTACGAGCAGTACTTC
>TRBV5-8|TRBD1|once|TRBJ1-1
CASSWGTAFMNTEAFF
TGTGCCAGCAGCTGGGGGACAGCCTTCATGAACACTGAAGCTTTCTTT
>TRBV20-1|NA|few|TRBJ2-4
CSARVTDIQYF
TGCAGTGCTAGAGTAACGGACATTCAGTACTTC
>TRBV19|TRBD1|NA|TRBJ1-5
CASSLTQGAWSNQPQHF
TGTGCCAGTAGTCTGACTCAGGGGGCTTGGAGCAATCAGCCCCAGCATTTT
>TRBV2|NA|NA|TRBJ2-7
CASSEGGTVVHEQYF
TGTGCCAGCAGTGAAGGGGGCACCGTAGTCCACGAGCAGTACTTC
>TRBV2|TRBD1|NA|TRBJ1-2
CASSGGTGLLF
TGTGCCAGCAGTGGAGGGACAGGCCTGCTGTTC
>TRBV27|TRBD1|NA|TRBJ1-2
CASSVLQGEMDGYTF
TGTGCCAGCAGTGTTCTACAGGGGGAAATGGATGGCTACACCTTC